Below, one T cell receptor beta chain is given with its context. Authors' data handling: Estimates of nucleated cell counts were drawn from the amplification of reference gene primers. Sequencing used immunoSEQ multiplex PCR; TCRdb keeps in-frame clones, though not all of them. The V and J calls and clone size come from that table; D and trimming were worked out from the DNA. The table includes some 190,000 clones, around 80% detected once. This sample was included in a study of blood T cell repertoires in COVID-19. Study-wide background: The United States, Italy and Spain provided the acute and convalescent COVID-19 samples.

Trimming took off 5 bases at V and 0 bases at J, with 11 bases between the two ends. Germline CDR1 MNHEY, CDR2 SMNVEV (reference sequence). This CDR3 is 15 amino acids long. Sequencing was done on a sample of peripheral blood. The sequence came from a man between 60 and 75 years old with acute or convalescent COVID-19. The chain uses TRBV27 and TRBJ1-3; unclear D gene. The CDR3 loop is CASSTLRGSGNTIYF. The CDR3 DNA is TGTGCCAGCAGTACCCTCAGAGGCTCTGGAAACACCATATATTTT.